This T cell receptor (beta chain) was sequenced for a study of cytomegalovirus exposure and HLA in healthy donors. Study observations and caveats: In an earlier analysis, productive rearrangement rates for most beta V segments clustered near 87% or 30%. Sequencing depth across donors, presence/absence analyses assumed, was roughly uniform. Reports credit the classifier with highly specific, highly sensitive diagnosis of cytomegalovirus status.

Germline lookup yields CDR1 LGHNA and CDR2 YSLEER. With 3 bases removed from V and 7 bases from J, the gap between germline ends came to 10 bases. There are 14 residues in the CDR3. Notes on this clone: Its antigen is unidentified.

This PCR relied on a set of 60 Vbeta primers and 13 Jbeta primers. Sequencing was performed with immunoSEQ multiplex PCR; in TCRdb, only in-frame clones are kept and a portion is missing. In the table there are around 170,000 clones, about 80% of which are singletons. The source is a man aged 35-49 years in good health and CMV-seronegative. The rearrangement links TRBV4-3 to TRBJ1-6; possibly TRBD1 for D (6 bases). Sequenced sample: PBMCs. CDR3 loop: CASSQATGNSPLHF. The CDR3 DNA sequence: TGCGCCAGCAGCCAGGCTACAGGGAATTCACCCCTCCACTTT.